This record looks at one TCR beta chain sequence and its context. What this receptor recognizes is not known. Per-base quality was not reported, and no clone a single base away is much larger than it. TCRbeta CDR3 regions were amplified from genomic DNA using the immunoSEQ Assay, a bias-controlled multiplex PCR. In the authors' own workflow: Nucleated cell counts per sample were estimated from amplification of reference gene primers within the assay. To quantify the absolute abundance of each unique TCRbeta CDR3 rearrangement, sequence reads were collapsed and filtered. For each sample, productive Simpson clonality was calculated as the square root of Simpson's diversity index across productive rearrangements. TCRdb provides this immuneACCESS table in a form limited to in-frame rearrangements. Some clones are lacking; in checked studies, under half of them reflect an unresolved V gene, and why the rest are absent is not known. The DNA was the basis for D and trimming; V, J and clone size are from that table. This sample comprises hundreds of thousands of clones, roughly 90% of them detected only once. The top ten clonotypes cover approximately 13% of the sample.

Trimmed from V: 1 base; trimmed from J: 6 bases; junction bases lacking a gene match: 18. CDR1 SGHTA and CDR2 FQGTGA are derived from the germline V gene. From the cysteine through the phenylalanine, the CDR3 covers 20 amino acids. Only the CDR3 DNA stays, 60 bases, in frame from base 1. These data belong to a study of blood T cell repertoires in COVID-19 (dated by TCRdb to the early 2020s). In terms of the full investigation: Samples covering the acute and convalescent phases of COVID-19 were provided by collaborators in the United States, Italy and Spain. The material from the prospective study consisted of cDNA or gDNA derived from T cells, B-cell-depleted T cells, or PBMCs. Subjects who had been exposed to COVID-19, were actively infected with it, or had recovered from it provided the deeply sampled blood TCRbeta repertoires that made up the dataset. The repertoires were released in a freely available public database meant as a resource for research on the immune response to SARS-CoV-2. The samples were drawn from the first 160 participants of the ongoing ImmuneRACE study and from some 1,300 subjects provided by 6 global collaborators. The sample metadata nearly always contained a de-identified subject ID, COVID-19 status, age in years and sex. Where HLA class I and class II types were available, the types were taken from metadata supplied by the sample provider, not from assay-based typing.

Each collaborating institution followed its own protocols to collect whole blood in K2EDTA tubes. For TCRbeta analysis, collaborators shipped samples in one of three forms: frozen whole blood, isolated PBMCs, or DNA extracted from either of those sample types. On the study overall, not on this receptor specifically: How much clinical and demographic metadata was included differed by source and by participant, and the metadata was provided uncurated.

The rearranged segments are TRBV7-3 and TRBJ2-1; 10 central bases correspond to TRBD2. The material sequenced was peripheral blood. This clonotype originated in a woman aged 55-70 years with acute or convalescent COVID-19. In nucleotides, the sequence is TGTGCCAGCAGCTTAAGAGGGTGGCTAGCGGGAGAGGCGAAAATCAATGAGCAGTTCTTC. It codes for CASSLRGWLAGEAKINEQFF.